The entry that follows covers one TCR beta chain sequence. In Susac syndrome patients, recently defined diagnostic criteria for definite or probable disease were met. This sample stems from a study of CD8 T cells in Susac syndrome. Overall study: Treatment status at blood draw for the Susac syndrome patients was therapy-naive, corticosteroids, or intravenous immunoglobulin alone.

Random hexamers were used to reverse transcribe 0.5 to 1 ug of RNA. Across 54 Vbeta and 13 Jbeta, TCR beta CDR3 was amplified with immunoSEQ multiplex PCR. Each CDR3 protein is one row after TCRdb ran MiXCR on the immunoSEQ multiplex PCR reads. Among approximately 74,000 distinct CDR3 sequences, around 94% were seen once, and the ten largest hold less than 0.95%. CDR3 length: 13 residues. Trimming took off 1 base at V and 1 base at J, with 3 bases between the two ends. CDR1 is SGHTA, CDR2 FQGNSA, per germline. The clonotype was recovered from a human donor with Susac syndrome. The chain joins TRBV7-2 to TRBJ2-3; D is undetermined. Sequenced material: CD8+ T cells from PBMCs. The CDR3 DNA is TGTGCCAGCAGCTTAGTTGGCACAGATACGCAGTATTTT. Encoded protein: CASSLVGTDTQYF.